Below are 10 T cell receptor beta chains sequenced from a single sample in a study of T cell responses to AZD1222 COVID-19 vaccine. Clones were read by immunoSEQ multiplex PCR, and TCRdb kept only the in-frame ones, dropping some. The sample lists over 120,000 clones, 92% seen once, with roughly 3.7% in the top ten. Sample: peripheral blood, taken on day 0 of AZD1222 vaccination. The receptors were gathered from an adult in good health.

The chain couples TRBV18 to TRBJ2-1, with D unresolved. Germline CDR1 reads KGHSH; CDR2 reads LQKENI. Trimming removed 1 base at V and 1 base at J, with 17 bases between. The CDR3 runs 18 residues. CDR3 residues: CASSPQITYSVSYNEQFF. As DNA, the CDR3 is TGTGCCAGCTCACCACAAATAACATACAGTGTTTCCTACAATGAGCAGTTCTTC.

This chain links TRBV27 with TRBJ2-7, with D unclear. This CDR3 has 14 residues. Trimming pared 1 base from V and 3 bases from J, leaving 10 bases between. Germline lookup yields CDR1 MNHEY and CDR2 SMNVEV (reference sequence). The CDR3 bases are TGTGCCAGCAGTTTATGGTACAAAGACTACGAGCAGTACTTC. Translated, it gives CASSLWYKDYEQYF.

This chain joins TRBV5-4 and TRBJ2-7; 7 bases fit TRBD2. There are 13 residues in the CDR3. Trimming at V came to 4 bases and at J to 6 bases, leaving 7 bases not matched to a gene. Germline-derived CDR1 and CDR2 are SGHNT and YYREEE (reference sequence). The CDR3 coding sequence is TGTGCCAGCAGCCCGTCGACTAGCTCCGAGCAGTACTTC. The encoded protein is CASSPSTSSEQYF.

The rearrangement uses TRBV2 and TRBJ2-1; D remains unclear. The CDR3 length is 14 residues. Germline lookup yields CDR1 SNHLY and CDR2 FYNNEI. The V and J ends lost 7 bases and 4 bases respectively, with 14 bases between them. CDR3 nucleotide sequence: TGTGCCAGCATGTTGGACGCGCCGTACAATGAGCAGTTCTTC. Amino acids: CASMLDAPYNEQFF.

The chain has TRBV6-5 and TRBJ2-1; 7 nucleotides align to TRBD1. The CDR3 consists of 14 residues. V lost 6 bases, J lost 7 bases, and 9 bases stayed unmatched. Germline CDR1 and CDR2: MNHEY and SVGAGI. The CDR3 DNA sequence: TGTGCCAGCAGCCCCACAGGGGCCCTAAATGAGCAGTTCTTC. Translating gives CASSPTGALNEQFF.

This clone was counted between two and nine times. This chain joins TRBV27 and TRBJ2-7; D not resolved. Trimming pared 8 bases from V and 2 bases from J, leaving 4 bases between. CDR3 length: 10 amino acids. Germline V gene sequence: CDR1 MNHEY, CDR2 SMNVEV (reference sequence). The CDR3 region has the DNA TGTGCCAGCGGAGCCTACGAGCAGTACTTC. This sequence encodes CASGAYEQYF.

This clone occurred once. This chain uses TRBV7-8 with TRBJ1-6, with 9 nucleotides matching TRBD1. Germline CDR1 and CDR2: SGHVS and FQNEAQ. The CDR3 is 15 residues long. V dropped 5 bases and J dropped 10; count of bases not matched to a gene: 9. CDR3 sequence reads: CASSAHRGPGSPLHF. CDR3 sequence (DNA): TGTGCCAGCAGCGCCCACAGGGGGCCGGGGTCACCCCTCCACTTT.

The chain has TRBV4-2 and TRBJ1-2, with 8 bases identical to TRBD1. The CDR3 consists of 15 residues. Germline V CDR1 and CDR2: LGHNA, YNFKEQ. J was trimmed by 3 bases and V by 4 bases; bases with no gene match: 7. The CDR3 nucleotides are TGTGCCAGCAGCCGCCCGGACAGGGCGGACTATGGCTACACCTTC. Protein: CASSRPDRADYGYTF.

The rearrangement links TRBV27 to TRBJ2-3, with D hard to call. Germline V lookup: CDR1 MNHEY, CDR2 SMNVEV (reference sequence). V was shortened by 4 bases and J by 2 bases, with 7 bases between the two germline ends. There are 13 residues in the CDR3. CDR3 loop: CASSSAPTDTQYF. In DNA form, the CDR3 reads TGTGCCAGCAGTTCCGCCCCCACAGATACGCAGTATTTT.

The V call is TRBV19, the J call TRBJ2-7, with 8 positions matching TRBD1. The CDR3 is made up of 14 amino acids. V lost 4 bases and J lost 6; bases outside the gene matches: 8. Per germline, CDR1 LNHDA and CDR2 SQIVND (reference sequence). Written as DNA, the CDR3 is TGTGCCAGTAGTACCCAGACAGGGGCGGGCGAGCAGTACTTC. This codes for CASSTQTGAGEQYF.